The 17 T cell receptor beta chains below were found in one sample sequenced in a study of Ad26.COV2.S vaccination and SARS-CoV-2 variants. Using immunoSEQ multiplex PCR, the repertoire was profiled, and TCRdb retains in-frame clones only, with some absent. The table records 300,000 to 400,000 clones, 86% of them present only once. The treatment was: about 20 received Ad26.COV2.S at low or high dose, single or two shots; roughly five received placebo; per-sample allocation not given. Material that was analyzed had been drawn on day 63 after the first vaccine or placebo injection. Specimen: peripheral blood, collected in a trial of Ad26.COV2.S vaccine versus placebo. These receptors came from a person aged 18-60 years who received the Ad26.COV2.S COVID-19 vaccine or a placebo.

The chain couples TRBV7-8 to TRBJ1-2, with D unresolved. The CDR3 runs to 12 residues. CDR1 is SGHVS and CDR2 is FQNEAQ in the germline V gene. Between the trimmed V and J ends, which lost 4 bases and 3 bases, there was a span of 6 bases. The CDR3 loop reads CASSSRDYGYTF. CDR3 bases: TGTGCCAGCAGCTCCCGCGACTATGGCTACACCTTC.

This rearrangement joins TRBV5-1 to TRBJ2-5; D not certain. CDR3 length: 16 amino acids. CDR1 and CDR2 (germline): SGHRS, YFSETQ. V lost 1 base and J 4 bases, leaving 17 bases between the germline ends. Here the CDR3 reads CASSLRWAGVRETQYF. The CDR3 DNA sequence: TGCGCCAGCAGCTTGAGGTGGGCTGGAGTCCGAGAGACCCAGTACTTC.

The V call is TRBV19, the J call TRBJ2-1; 8 bases agree with TRBD1. Germline CDR1 and CDR2: LNHDA and SQIVND (reference sequence). Trimming removed 0 bases from V and 7 bases from J; junction bases left unmatched: 11. CDR3 length: 17 residues. The CDR3 sequence is CASSIDWQDRVGNEQFF. In DNA form, the CDR3 reads TGTGCCAGTAGTATAGATTGGCAGGACAGGGTTGGGAATGAGCAGTTCTTC.

The rearrangement joins TRBV5-1 to TRBJ1-4, with D possibly TRBD1 on 6 matching bases. The CDR3 contains 15 residues. Germline V gives CDR1 SGHRS, CDR2 YFSETQ. V lost 4 bases and J 2 bases, leaving 12 bases between the germline ends. CDR3 sequence: CASSVGTSTNEKLFF. The DNA of the CDR3 is TGCGCCAGCAGCGTCGGGACAAGCACTAATGAAAAACTGTTTTTT.

The J gene is TRBJ1-5, the V gene TRBV19, with 11 bases identical to TRBD1. This CDR3 is 15 amino acids long. Germline trimming cut 5 bases from V and 8 bases from J; bases unmatched to any gene: 8. Germline V CDR1 and CDR2: LNHDA, SQIVND (reference sequence). The CDR3 reads CASSGRDRGWEPQHF. The DNA of the CDR3 is TGTGCCAGTAGTGGCCGGGACAGGGGGTGGGAGCCCCAGCATTTT.

A few counts support this clone. This rearrangement joins TRBV13 to TRBJ1-2; D gene ambiguous. The germline V gene encodes CDR1 PRHDT and CDR2 FYEKMQ (reference sequence). The ends were cut back, 1 base at V and 5 bases at J, with 11 bases in the middle. The CDR3 is 14 residues long. CDR3 residues: CASSLASGFYGYTF. CDR3 nucleotide sequence: TGTGCCAGCAGCTTAGCTTCAGGCTTTTATGGCTACACCTTC.

The chain uses TRBV18 and TRBJ2-5; a possible D gene is TRBD1 (6 bases). The CDR3 length is 15 residues. V was pared by 3 bases and J by 1 base, with 12 bases between. Germline V gives CDR1 KGHSH, CDR2 LQKENI. CDR3 residues: CASSPQQGIQETQYF. CDR3 in DNA: TGTGCCAGCTCACCGCAACAGGGAATCCAAGAGACCCAGTACTTC.

This clone was found a few times. The chain carries TRBV5-1 and TRBJ1-5; the match to TRBD1 covers 7 bases. V trimming: 3 bases; J trimming: 5 bases; junction bases outside the gene matches: 5. Germline V CDR1 and CDR2: SGHRS, YFSETQ. The CDR3 runs to 14 residues. CDR3 residues: CASSYTGVDQPQHF. Here the CDR3 DNA reads TGCGCCAGCAGCTATACAGGGGTGGATCAGCCCCAGCATTTT.

This rearrangement joins TRBV29-1 to TRBJ1-5, with TRBD1 as a possible D gene (5 bases). V lost 1 base and J lost 4, with 11 bases in between. The CDR3 covers 14 residues. CDR1 and CDR2 from the germline V gene are SQVTM and ANQGSEA. CDR3 coding DNA: TGCAGCGTTGAAGTGGGGGGGAAGAATCAGCCCCAGCATTTT. It codes for CSVEVGGKNQPQHF.

The V and J genes are TRBV11-2 and TRBJ2-3; TRBD2 agrees at 12 bases. Germline trimming cut 5 bases from V and 2 bases from J; bases unmatched to any gene: 5. The CDR3 covers 16 residues. From germline, CDR1 is SGHAT and CDR2 FQNNGV. CDR3 coding DNA: TGTGCCAGCAGCCGGACTAGCGGGGCGATCACAGATACGCAGTATTTT. Protein sequence: CASSRTSGAITDTQYF.

This clone was counted a few times. The chain has TRBV4-1 and TRBJ2-1, with 7 bases lining up with TRBD1. The V gene end was trimmed by 3 bases and the J gene end by 1 base; junction bases not matched to a gene: 6. Germline lookup yields CDR1 MGHRA and CDR2 YSYEKL. The CDR3 consists of 16 residues. CDR3 in DNA: TGCGCCAGCAGCCAGTCCCTACAGGGGTCCTACAATGAGCAGTTCTTC. Amino acids: CASSQSLQGSYNEQFF.

This chain connects TRBV30 to TRBJ1-4; D gene ambiguous. Germline loops: CDR1 GTSNPN, CDR2 SVGIG (reference sequence). The V and J ends lost 3 bases and 6 bases respectively, with 11 bases between them. This CDR3 has 13 residues. The CDR3 sequence is CAWRQLRDEKLFF. In DNA, the CDR3 is TGTGCCTGGAGGCAGTTGAGAGATGAAAAACTGTTTTTT.

The chain has TRBV29-1 and TRBJ2-7; tentatively, D is TRBD1 (5 bases). Germline values: CDR1 SQVTM, CDR2 ANQGSEA. This CDR3 has 13 residues. V was trimmed by 6 bases and J by 1 base, leaving 13 bases between them. CDR3 nucleotide sequence: TGCAGCGTATTGGACACGAAGTCCTACGAGCAGTACTTC. This gives the protein CSVLDTKSYEQYF.

The rearrangement links TRBV10-3 to TRBJ1-2; D is unresolved. CDR3 size: 14 residues. Trimming removed 3 bases at V and 6 bases at J, with 14 bases between. The germline V gene encodes CDR1 ENHRY and CDR2 SYGVKD. CDR3 amino acids: CAISEEVGSDGYTF. Here the CDR3 DNA reads TGTGCCATCAGTGAAGAGGTAGGGAGCGATGGCTACACCTTC.

This sequence joins TRBV4-1 and TRBJ1-1, with D tentatively TRBD1 (5 bases). V was shortened by 3 bases and J by 2 bases, with 13 bases between the two germline ends. This CDR3 is built from 15 residues. CDR1 MGHRA and CDR2 YSYEKL come from the germline V gene. The CDR3 reads CASSHSQGSNTEAFF. DNA of the CDR3: TGCGCCAGCAGCCATAGTCAGGGTTCTAACACTGAAGCTTTCTTT.

This clone occurred once. This sequence joins TRBV27 and TRBJ1-1; 8 nucleotides match TRBD1. Germline lookup yields CDR1 MNHEY and CDR2 SMNVEV (reference sequence). With 5 bases clipped from V and 0 bases from J, the junction kept 11 bases outside the gene matches. This CDR3 comprises 17 residues. CDR3 region: CASSLNRDRPMNTEAFF. DNA for the CDR3: TGTGCCAGCAGTCTCAACCGGGACAGGCCCATGAACACTGAAGCTTTCTTT.

The chain carries TRBV5-8 and TRBJ2-4; D is possibly TRBD2 (6 bases). Germline V gives CDR1 SGHTS, CDR2 YDEGEE. V was clipped by 1 base and J by 0 bases, with 11 bases between them. CDR3 length: 16 residues. The CDR3 DNA follows: TGTGCCAGCAGCTTGCTTTGGGGGGAAGCCAAAAACATTCAGTACTTC. Its translation: CASSLLWGEAKNIQYF.